The 27 T cell receptor beta chains reported below all come from one sample, sequenced in a study of cytomegalovirus exposure and HLA in healthy donors. With 60 Vbeta and 13 Jbeta primers, the PCR was carried out. TCRdb's table, derived via immunoSEQ multiplex PCR, lists solely in-frame clones and lacks some. Here the sample spans 100,000 or so clones, roughly three quarters being singletons. The sequencing input was PBMCs. All receptors come from a woman aged 35 to 49 in good health and CMV-seronegative.

J is TRBJ2-3 and V is TRBV5-1, with D possibly TRBD2 on 6 matching bases. The CDR3 has 16 residues. V lost 0 bases to trimming and J lost 2 bases, with 13 bases between them. CDR1 is SGHRS and CDR2 is YFSETQ in the germline V gene. In DNA form, the CDR3 reads TGCGCCAGCAGCTTGGTGGGACTTTATTTCACAGATACGCAGTATTTT. This codes for CASSLVGLYFTDTQYF.

The chain has TRBV4-2 and TRBJ2-7, with 10 bases fitting TRBD1. The ends lost 9 bases at V and 0 bases at J; junction bases unmatched: 11. This CDR3 has 16 residues. In germline, CDR1 is LGHNA, CDR2 YNFKEQ. The CDR3 DNA sequence: TGTGCCAGGGGGGACAGGGGTAGGCGACCCTCCTACGAGCAGTACTTC. Translated, it gives CARGDRGRRPSYEQYF.

The V and J genes are TRBV6-1 and TRBJ1-2, with TRBD1 matching over 8 bases. V lost 7 bases and J lost 8; bases outside the gene matches: 3. This CDR3 comprises 11 residues. The germline V gene encodes CDR1 MNHNS and CDR2 SASEGT. CDR3 protein: CASTGGGGYTF. The CDR3 DNA follows: TGTGCCAGCACAGGGGGCGGAGGCTACACCTTC.

The rearrangement joins TRBV4-1 to TRBJ2-7; TRBD2 matches 10 bases. The CDR3 has 17 residues. The germline V gene has CDR1 MGHRA and CDR2 YSYEKL. The V gene end was trimmed by 0 bases and the J gene end by 7 bases; junction bases not matched to a gene: 12. Here the CDR3 DNA reads TGCGCCAGCAGCCAAGACCCCAGAAGCGGGGGGGCGCTTGAGCAGTACTTC. Its protein product is CASSQDPRSGGALEQYF.

This clone turned up a few times. This chain connects TRBV18 to TRBJ2-6; 8 nucleotides line up with TRBD1. Germline V gene data show CDR1 as KGHSH and CDR2 as LQKENI. V shed 0 bases and J 2 bases; nucleotides not matched to a gene: 3. The CDR3 covers 17 residues. CDR3 in amino acids: CASSPPPGGPGANVLTF. CDR3 nucleotides: TGTGCCAGCTCACCACCGCCAGGGGGCCCTGGGGCCAACGTCCTGACTTTC.

As concerns this clone: Other DNA sequences in the same sample also yield this CDR3. In nucleotides, the CDR3 is TGTGCCAGCAGCTTAGGGACAGCAAGAGAGACCCAGTACTTC. It translates to CASSLGTARETQYF. This chain connects TRBV7-6 to TRBJ2-5; D is possibly TRBD1 (6 bases). Trimming removed 1 base at V and 4 bases at J, with 10 bases between. The CDR3 has 14 amino acids. Germline V gene lookup returns CDR1 SGHVS and CDR2 FNYEAQ.

The J gene is TRBJ1-1, the V gene TRBV5-1; D is uncertain. The CDR3 is made up of 14 amino acids. The V gene lost 3 bases and the J gene lost 3 bases, with 12 bases spanning the gap. Germline values: CDR1 SGHRS, CDR2 YFSETQ. CDR3 sequence reads: CASSSREEDTEAFF. DNA for the CDR3: TGCGCCAGCAGCTCCAGAGAGGAGGACACTGAAGCTTTCTTT.

V and J are TRBV5-6 and TRBJ2-5; D is possibly TRBD1 (5 bases). The J call could be wrong; TRBJ2-7 is a better fit for the DNA end. This CDR3 has 19 residues. Germline CDR1 and CDR2: SGHDT and YYEEEE. The CDR3 DNA is TGTGCCAGCAGCCGAACAGGTTTCAACCCCATTCTCAAGAGCTACGAGCAGTACTTC. This encodes CASSRTGFNPILKSYEQYF.

The V and J genes are TRBV4-2 and TRBJ1-5, with D unresolved. The V and J ends lost 1 base and 5 bases respectively, with 3 bases between them. The CDR3 extends over 12 amino acids. The germline V gene encodes CDR1 LGHNA and CDR2 YNFKEQ. The CDR3 sequence: CASSQGDQPQHF. The CDR3 DNA reads TGTGCCAGCAGCCAAGGCGATCAGCCCCAGCATTTT.

The CDR3 bases are TGTGCCAGCAGCCCGGGACAGCCAACTGACACAGATACGCAGTATTTT. Translating it yields CASSPGQPTDTDTQYF. The rearrangement uses TRBV7-9 and TRBJ2-3; 7 bases align to TRBD1. V lost 5 bases to trimming and J lost 2 bases; unmatched junction nucleotides: 10. Germline CDR1 is SEHNR and CDR2 is FQNEAQ (reference sequence). The CDR3 is made up of 16 amino acids.

This clone has just a few counts. This chain's CDR3 is CASSLGGVNTEAFF. CDR3 bases: TGTGCCAGCAGCTTAGGGGGAGTAAACACTGAAGCTTTCTTT. The rearrangement links TRBV7-9 to TRBJ1-1; D is ambiguous. Germline lookup yields CDR1 SEHNR and CDR2 FQNEAQ (reference sequence). V was cut by 1 base and J by 2 bases, with 8 bases left in between. The CDR3 has 14 amino acids.

This chain connects TRBV9 to TRBJ1-1; no firm D call. This CDR3 comprises 13 residues. The V gene's germline CDR1 is SGDLS and CDR2 YYNGEE. The V gene lost 4 bases and the J gene lost 1 base, with 8 bases spanning the gap. This CDR3 reads CASSRRGNTEAFF. In DNA form, the CDR3 reads TGTGCCAGCAGCCGGCGGGGGAACACTGAAGCTTTCTTT.

The chain links TRBV15 to TRBJ1-4; perhaps TRBD1 as D (5 bases). Germline loops: CDR1 LNHNV, CDR2 YYDKDF (reference sequence). The CDR3 spans 13 residues. The germline V and J ends were trimmed by 1 base and 7 bases, with 7 bases remaining between them. The CDR3 sequence: CATSRAQGEKLFF. CDR3 sequence (DNA): TGTGCCACCAGCAGAGCCCAGGGTGAAAAACTGTTTTTT.

The chain has TRBV7-6 and TRBJ2-2; TRBD1 aligns across 10 bases. The germline V gene has CDR1 SGHVS and CDR2 FNYEAQ. The V gene end was trimmed by 5 bases and the J gene end by 2 bases; junction bases not matched to a gene: 8. The CDR3 is 17 residues long. Here the CDR3 reads CASSHDGQGGNTGELFF. In DNA, the CDR3 is TGTGCCAGCAGCCATGATGGACAGGGGGGCAACACCGGGGAGCTGTTTTTT.

The chain employs TRBV5-6 and TRBJ1-5, with TRBD1 matching 9 bases. V lost 1 base, J lost 6 bases, and 8 bases stayed unmatched. The germline V gene has CDR1 SGHDT and CDR2 YYEEEE. The CDR3 consists of 16 residues. CDR3 sequence: CASSLWDRVGRQPQHF. In nucleotides, the CDR3 is TGTGCCAGCAGCTTGTGGGACAGGGTAGGGCGTCAGCCCCAGCATTTT.

The chain has TRBV29-1 and TRBJ2-7; the D is unclear. The V gene lost 7 bases and the J gene lost 0 bases, with 19 bases spanning the gap. Germline V lookup: CDR1 SQVTM, CDR2 ANQGSEA. CDR3 length equals 15 residues. The CDR3 protein is CSATTGSKSSYEQYF. The CDR3 coding sequence is TGCAGCGCGACCACCGGGTCCAAGAGCTCCTACGAGCAGTACTTC.

The CDR3 loop reads CASSFATAGVGGDTEAFF. The CDR3 region has the DNA TGTGCCAGCAGTTTCGCCACAGCGGGGGTGGGTGGGGACACTGAAGCTTTCTTT. This chain connects TRBV27 to TRBJ1-1, with D possibly matching TRBD1 (5 bases). CDR1 and CDR2 (germline): MNHEY, SMNVEV (reference sequence). The CDR3 is 18 amino acids. Trimming removed 3 bases at V and 3 bases at J, with 23 bases between.

The rearrangement links TRBV25-1 to TRBJ2-2; weak D call: TRBD2 (6 bases). CDR3 length equals 14 residues. CDR1 and CDR2 from the germline V gene are MGHDK and SYGVNS. V was cut by 6 bases and J by 6 bases, with 14 bases left in between. The CDR3 region is CASREGTLAGELFF. Here the CDR3 DNA reads TGTGCCAGCAGAGAGGGGACTCTGGCCGGGGAGCTGTTTTTT.

The rearrangement links TRBV7-2 to TRBJ2-2; tentatively, D is TRBD1 (6 bases). The CDR3 totals 14 residues. Trimming cost V 5 bases and J 7 bases, with 14 bases left between them. CDR1 is SGHTA and CDR2 is FQGNSA in the germline V gene. The CDR3, as DNA: TGTGCCAGCAGCCAACAGGGAATCGGCGGGGAGCTGTTTTTT. Its protein product is CASSQQGIGGELFF. Based on the CDR3 plus reference TRBV7-2 and TRBJ2-2, the full variable domain is GAGVSQSPSNKVTEKGKDVELRCDPISGHTALYWYRQSLGQGLEFLIYFQGNSAPDKSGLPSDRFSAERTGGSVSTLTIQRTQQEDSAVYLCASSQQGIGGELFFGEGSRLTVL.

The chain combines TRBV6-1 with TRBJ2-7, with a weak D call TRBD1 (6 bases). This CDR3 has 15 amino acids. Looked up from germline, CDR1 is MNHNS and CDR2 is SASEGT. V was cut by 3 bases and J by 2 bases, with 14 bases left in between. CDR3 in DNA: TGTGCCAGCAGTGATTTACCGGACAGCCCCTACGAGCAGTACTTC. Its protein is CASSDLPDSPYEQYF.

Written as DNA, the CDR3 is TGTGCCACCTCCCGGACAGGGAACTACGAGCAGTACTTC. It encodes CATSRTGNYEQYF. V is TRBV6-1 and J is TRBJ2-7, with 8 bases identical to TRBD1. The length of the CDR3 is 13 residues. The V and J ends lost 10 bases and 3 bases, in that order; junction bases with no gene match: 8. Per the germline V gene, CDR1 is MNHNS and CDR2 is SASEGT.

The genes are TRBV7-8 and TRBJ1-1, with D possibly being TRBD1 (6 bases). This CDR3 contains 12 residues. CDR1 SGHVS and CDR2 FQNEAQ come from the germline V gene. With 1 base removed from V and 11 bases from J, the gap between germline ends came to 11 bases. The CDR3 nucleotides read TGTGCCAGCAGCTTAGGGGGGCGTGGGGCTTTCTTT. Translation: CASSLGGRGAFF.

This rearrangement joins TRBV19 to TRBJ1-2; 7 bases fit TRBD1. Germline loops: CDR1 LNHDA, CDR2 SQIVND (reference sequence). The CDR3 contains 14 residues. Germline trimming cut 6 bases from V and 2 bases from J; bases unmatched to any gene: 6. The CDR3 nucleotides are TGTGCCAGTAGAATCGGGACAGCAAACTATGGCTACACCTTC. Translation: CASRIGTANYGYTF.

The V call is TRBV2, the J call TRBJ2-5, with D perhaps matching TRBD2 (5 bases). The CDR3 is 15 amino acids. Germline V CDR1 and CDR2: SNHLY, FYNNEI. Trimming removed 3 bases from V and 1 base from J, with 12 bases in between. The CDR3 sequence is CASSERVRPQETQYF. The CDR3 DNA reads TGTGCCAGCAGTGAGCGGGTACGACCCCAAGAGACCCAGTACTTC.

This chain connects TRBV5-4 to TRBJ2-5; D not certain. Germline values: CDR1 SGHNT, CDR2 YYREEE (reference sequence). Trimming cost V 0 bases and J 2 bases, with 8 bases left between them. The CDR3 runs 14 residues. The CDR3 coding sequence is TGTGCCAGCAGCTTGGAACACGATCAAGAGACCCAGTACTTC. Translating gives CASSLEHDQETQYF.

The V and J genes are TRBV5-6 and TRBJ1-1, with a weak D call TRBD1 (6 bases). CDR1 and CDR2 (germline): SGHDT, YYEEEE. This CDR3 has 15 residues. V lost 4 bases and J 8 bases, leaving 21 bases between the germline ends. CDR3 nucleotide sequence: TGTGCCAGCAGCCAAAGACACAGGGAACGGAAGGAAGCTTTCTTT. This encodes CASSQRHRERKEAFF.

This clone was seen only a few times. The rearrangement links TRBV29-1 to TRBJ2-3; D not resolved. CDR1 is SQVTM and CDR2 is ANQGSEA in the germline V gene. Trimming took 0 bases from V and 9 from J, leaving 16 bases between them. This CDR3 has 14 residues. DNA of the CDR3: TGCAGCGTTGAAGATCTTAACGCACAGATCACGCAGTATTTT. As protein: CSVEDLNAQITQYF.